Below are 8 T cell receptor beta chains sequenced from a single sample in a study of blood T cells in healthy people across ages. Alongside a J-beta primer mix, a sample-barcoded 5' primer served in a second PCR lasting about 7 to 12 cycles. TCRdb analysed the 5' RACE reads with MiXCR anew, one entry per CDR3 protein. The sample contains nearly 800,000 distinct CDR3 sequences, approximately 25% of which appear only once. A further study also used this sample, focusing on T cells of mothers and their children.

The sequenced material came from blood. These receptors came from a boy under 18 in good health.

This clonotype was observed a few times. The chain is built from TRBV18 and TRBJ2-7; TRBD1 might be the D (6 bases). Trimming left V 4 bases short and J 5 bases short, with 12 bases between. Per the germline V gene, CDR1 is KGHSH and CDR2 is LQKENI. CDR3 length: 13 residues. CDR3 DNA: TGTGCCAGCTCACTAAATCAGGGGAACGAGCAGTACTTC. This sequence encodes CASSLNQGNEQYF.

The chain joins TRBV12-3 or TRBV12-4 to TRBJ1-5; no clear D gene. Trimming left V 2 bases short and J 0 bases short, with 8 bases between. This CDR3 spans 15 amino acids. The CDR3 sequence is CASSLKGLSNQPQHF. The CDR3, as DNA: TGTGCCAGCAGTTTAAAGGGCCTTAGCAATCAGCCCCAGCATTTT.

The chain recombines TRBV28 with TRBJ1-5; 8 bases are a match to TRBD1. Germline CDR1 reads MDHEN; CDR2 reads SYDVKM. The J segment lost 0 bases and the V segment lost 8 bases, leaving 12 bases of the junction unmatched. The CDR3 covers 17 residues. CDR3 coding DNA: TGTGCCAGCTGCCCCACAGGGGGAGGGTATAGCAATCAGCCCCAGCATTTT. Translating gives CASCPTGGGYSNQPQHF.

A remark on this clonotype: One junction end does not reproduce the germline sequence, and a read error may be involved. The genes are TRBV11-2 and TRBJ2-6; no firm D call. The CDR3 has 13 residues. Germline CDR1 and CDR2: SGHAT and FQNNGV. The CDR3 region is CASSLNGVNVLTF. The CDR3 nucleotides read TGTGCCAGCAGCTTAAATGGGGTCAACGTCCTGACTTTC.

This clonotype has more than one count but fewer than ten. This chain joins TRBV7-2 and TRBJ1-2; 7 positions match TRBD1. The CDR3 has 15 amino acids. Per the germline V gene, CDR1 is SGHTA and CDR2 is FQGNSA. The ends lost 5 bases at V and 0 bases at J; junction bases unmatched: 6. The CDR3 nucleotides read TGTGCCAGCAGCATGGGGACAGTAACTAACTATGGCTACACCTTC. Protein product: CASSMGTVTNYGYTF.

This chain links TRBV9 with TRBJ1-5; D is uncertain. The CDR3 covers 13 residues. The V and J ends lost 6 bases and 3 bases respectively, with 10 bases between them. From germline, CDR1 is SGDLS and CDR2 YYNGEE. This CDR3 reads CASNNGVNQPQHF. CDR3 sequence (DNA): TGTGCCAGCAACAACGGGGTCAATCAGCCCCAGCATTTT.

This chain connects TRBV7-9 to TRBJ2-7, with 7 nucleotides matching TRBD1. The V gene end was trimmed by 4 bases and the J gene end by 4 bases; junction bases not matched to a gene: 10. Germline CDR1 and CDR2: SEHNR and FQNEAQ (reference sequence). This CDR3 is built from 15 residues. CDR3 coding DNA: TGTGCCAGCAGCTCGACAGGGTTAAATCAGTACGAGCAGTACTTC. Encoded protein: CASSSTGLNQYEQYF.

The table lists this clonotype with a few counts. The V gene is TRBV28, the J gene TRBJ2-4; a weak D match, TRBD2 (5 bases). With 7 bases removed from V and 5 bases from J, the gap between germline ends came to 15 bases. The CDR3 length is 14 residues. Per germline, CDR1 MDHEN and CDR2 SYDVKM. This CDR3 reads CASNPPGGENIQYF. The CDR3 DNA is TGTGCCAGCAACCCGCCCGGAGGAGAAAACATTCAGTACTTC.